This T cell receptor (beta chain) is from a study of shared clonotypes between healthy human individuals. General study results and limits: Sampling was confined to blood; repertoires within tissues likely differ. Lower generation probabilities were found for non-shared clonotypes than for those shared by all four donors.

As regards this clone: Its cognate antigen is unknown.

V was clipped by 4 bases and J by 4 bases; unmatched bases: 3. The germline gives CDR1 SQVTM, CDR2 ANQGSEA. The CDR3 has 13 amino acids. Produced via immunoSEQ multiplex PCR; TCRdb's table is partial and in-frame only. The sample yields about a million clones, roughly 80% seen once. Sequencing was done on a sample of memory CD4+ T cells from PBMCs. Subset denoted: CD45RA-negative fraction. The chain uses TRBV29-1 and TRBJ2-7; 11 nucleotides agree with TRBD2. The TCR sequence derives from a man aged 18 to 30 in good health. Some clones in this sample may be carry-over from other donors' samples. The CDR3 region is CSVGGLAVYEQYF. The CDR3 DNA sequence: TGCAGCGTTGGGGGACTAGCGGTTTACGAGCAGTACTTC.